This T cell receptor beta chain was obtained from a study of T cells in Graves' hyperthyroidism and ophthalmopathy. Study-wide context: Peripheral blood was drawn at first diagnosis, prior to all treatment.

Amplified TCR beta CDR3 regions came from RNA transcripts. Primed by the HTBI set, a first-round RT-PCR was run on the TCR CDR3. TCRdb reprocessed the multiplex PCR reads with MiXCR, giving one entry per CDR3 protein. The sample consists of hundreds of thousands of distinct CDR3 sequences, about 20% of them appearing once. Study-wide results and caveats: Ophthalmopathy was told apart from stable hyperthyroidism by a 13 V-J model. In the blood, most expanded thyroid clonotypes above 0.001 appeared as well.

Unmatched junction bases numbered 13, after V lost 4 bases and J lost 0 bases. The CDR3 covers 19 residues. Looked up from germline, CDR1 is SGHRS and CDR2 is YFSETQ. Note on this clonotype: Its antigen is currently unknown.

The rearrangement uses TRBV5-1 and TRBJ2-1; 10 bases are a match to TRBD2. The source of this sequence is a man younger than 40 with Graves' ophthalmopathy. Sequenced sample: blood. The CDR3 here is CASSAPSGSPPVSYNEQFF. The CDR3 nucleotides read TGCGCCAGCAGCGCACCTAGCGGGAGTCCCCCCGTCTCCTACAATGAGCAGTTCTTC. Full variable domain (remainder filled in from reference TRBV5-1 and TRBJ2-1): KAGVTQTPRYLIKTRGQQVTLSCSPISGHRSVSWYQQTPGQGLQFLFEYFSETQRNKGNFPGRFSGRQFSNSRSEMNVSTLELGDSALYLCASSAPSGSPPVSYNEQFFGPGTRLTVL.